This entry lists 24 T cell receptor beta chains sequenced from one sample in a study of CD8 T cells in ankylosing spondylitis. Study-level points and caveats: A motif of 7 or 8 highly homologous TCR beta variants was seen as apparently characteristic of ankylosing spondylitis blood.

Antigen specificity for these receptors is unknown. MiXCR was run by TCRdb on the 5' RACE reads, yielding one entry per CDR3 protein. The sample yields around 490,000 distinct CDR3 sequences, under 5.5% seen once. The sample consisted of blood, either unsorted or a sorted T cell fraction (not recorded which). The receptors derive from a male donor with ankylosing spondylitis.

This clonotype was seen at least ten times. The rearrangement links TRBV20-1 to TRBJ2-3; D uncertain. In germline, CDR1 is DFQATT, CDR2 SNEGSKA (reference sequence). The V and J ends lost 7 bases and 1 base respectively, with 9 bases between them. The CDR3 has 12 amino acids. The CDR3 here is CSVSRGTDTQYF. The DNA of the CDR3 is TGCAGTGTGAGTCGGGGCACAGATACGCAGTATTTT.

This clonotype was seen a few times. The chain is built from TRBV6-2 or TRBV6-3 and TRBJ2-7, with D maybe TRBD2 (5 bases). CDR3 length: 14 residues. The ends were cut back, 1 base at V and 2 bases at J, with 9 bases in the middle. Per germline, CDR1 MNHEY and CDR2 SVGEGT. The CDR3 coding sequence is TGTGCCAGCAGTTACTTTGCGGAGGCCTACGAGCAGTACTTC. It translates to CASSYFAEAYEQYF.

This clonotype appeared many times. The V gene is TRBV12-3 or TRBV12-4, the J gene TRBJ1-3, with D maybe TRBD1 (6 bases). The CDR3 contains 14 residues. The V end lost 2 bases, the J end lost 5 bases, and 10 bases lay between the germline ends. CDR3 region: CASSLQGRRNTIYF. The CDR3, as DNA: TGTGCCAGCAGTTTACAGGGGCGGAGAAACACCATATATTTT.

This clonotype was counted at least ten times. The V call is TRBV12-3 or TRBV12-4, the J call TRBJ2-7; weak D call: TRBD1 (5 bases). V gave up 7 bases and J gave up 0 bases, with 10 bases separating them. CDR3 length equals 13 residues. CDR3 nucleotide sequence: TGTGCCAGCACCATCAGGGACTCCTACGAGCAGTACTTC. Protein product: CASTIRDSYEQYF.

This clonotype was picked up many times. The DNA for the CDR3 is TGCAGTGCTAGAGATATTATGGTAACCGGGGAGCTGTTTTTT. Amino acids: CSARDIMVTGELFF. The V gene is TRBV20-1, the J gene TRBJ2-2; D uncertain. Looked up from germline, CDR1 is DFQATT and CDR2 is SNEGSKA (reference sequence). V lost 0 bases and J lost 5, with 10 bases in between. This CDR3 has 14 amino acids.

This clonotype was picked up many times. This chain links TRBV28 with TRBJ1-3; tentatively, D is TRBD1 (5 bases). Germline V gene sequence: CDR1 MDHEN, CDR2 SYDVKM. Between the trimmed V and J ends, which lost 5 bases and 5 bases, there was a span of 13 bases. CDR3 size: 14 residues. The CDR3 DNA sequence: TGTGCCAGCAGTCCGGGGGGTTGGAGAAACACCATATATTTT. Encoded protein: CASSPGGWRNTIYF.

This clonotype was found many times. The chain uses TRBV25-1 and TRBJ1-2; D ambiguous. With 3 bases removed from V and 4 bases from J, the gap between germline ends came to 9 bases. CDR1 and CDR2 (germline): MGHDK, SYGVNS. This CDR3 has 13 amino acids. The CDR3 DNA reads as TGTGCCAGCAGTGAGGGAGTAGGCTATGGCTACACCTTC. This sequence encodes CASSEGVGYGYTF.

This clonotype was observed many times. The V gene is TRBV20-1, the J gene TRBJ1-5; 9 bases are shared with TRBD1. The ends lost 1 base at V and 6 bases at J; junction bases unmatched: 7. The CDR3 loop spans 15 amino acids. Germline lookup yields CDR1 DFQATT and CDR2 SNEGSKA (reference sequence). CDR3 region: CSARVGTGSRQPQHF. The DNA for the CDR3 is TGCAGTGCTAGAGTCGGGACAGGGAGTCGTCAGCCCCAGCATTTT.

This clonotype was counted many times. The chain employs TRBV20-1 and TRBJ1-6; D is ambiguous. CDR1 and CDR2 from the germline V gene are DFQATT and SNEGSKA (reference sequence). The CDR3 runs to 13 residues. V was cut by 4 bases and J by 3 bases, with 7 bases left in between. The CDR3 DNA follows: TGCAGTGCTAACGGGATCTATAATTCACCCCTCCACTTT. Amino acid sequence: CSANGIYNSPLHF.

The sample holds many counts of this clonotype. The chain has TRBV5-5 and TRBJ2-7, with D uncertain. The CDR3 contains 12 residues. V was shortened by 2 bases and J by 6 bases, with 9 bases between the two germline ends. The V gene's germline CDR1 is SGHKS and CDR2 YYEKEE (reference sequence). The CDR3 protein is CASSFGQAEQYF. The CDR3, as DNA: TGTGCCAGCAGCTTCGGTCAGGCCGAGCAGTACTTC.

The chain employs TRBV6-2 or TRBV6-3 and TRBJ2-1, with a weak D call TRBD1 (5 bases). This CDR3 comprises 13 residues. Germline V gives CDR1 MNHEY, CDR2 SVGEGT. V was trimmed by 6 bases and J by 6 bases, leaving 12 bases between them. CDR3 sequence reads: CASRQTAVNEQFF. The CDR3 DNA is TGTGCCAGCAGACAGACAGCCGTCAATGAGCAGTTCTTC.

This clonotype was seen ten or more times. The CDR3 sequence: CASSFGGLRANEQFF. The CDR3, as DNA: TGTGCCAGCAGTTTCGGGGGGCTCCGGGCCAATGAGCAGTTCTTC. The V and J genes are TRBV27 and TRBJ2-1, with D tentatively TRBD2 (7 bases). Trimming took off 3 bases at V and 6 bases at J, with 15 bases between the two ends. The V gene's germline CDR1 is MNHEY and CDR2 SMNVEV (reference sequence). The CDR3 spans 15 residues.

The sample holds many counts of this clonotype. The V and J genes are TRBV27 and TRBJ1-2; no firm D call. The germline V gene has CDR1 MNHEY and CDR2 SMNVEV (reference sequence). The V end lost 7 bases, the J end lost 3 bases, and 12 bases lay between the germline ends. The CDR3 consists of 13 residues. For the CDR3, the DNA is TGTGCCAGCAAGGCAAGACAAGACTATGGCTACACCTTC. Translated: CASKARQDYGYTF.

This clonotype was picked up many times. The chain combines TRBV9 with TRBJ1-1, with a possible D match to TRBD1 (5 bases). This CDR3 is built from 17 residues. Trimming removed 0 bases at V and 0 bases at J, with 15 bases between. Germline CDR1 SGDLS, CDR2 YYNGEE. The CDR3 here is CASSVEGVGTMNTEAFF. In nucleotides, the CDR3 is TGTGCCAGCAGCGTAGAAGGGGTTGGGACTATGAACACTGAAGCTTTCTTT. Supplemented by reference TRBV9 and TRBJ1-1, the full variable domain reads DSGVTQTPKHLITATGQRVTLRCSPRSGDLSVYWYQQSLDQGLQFLIQYYNGEERAKGNILERFSAQQFPDLHSELNLSSLELGDSALYFCASSVEGVGTMNTEAFFGQGTRLTVV.

This clonotype was detected ten times or more. This chain links TRBV7-2 with TRBJ1-1; no reliable D call. Germline V gene sequence: CDR1 SGHTA, CDR2 FQGNSA. The CDR3 is 14 residues long. Trimming removed 5 bases from V and 6 bases from J, with 16 bases in between. DNA of the CDR3: TGTGCCAGCAGCACGATGTCACTTAGCGCTGAAGCTTTCTTT. Translated: CASSTMSLSAEAFF. Full variable domain (missing parts from reference TRBV7-2 and TRBJ1-1): GAGVSQSPSNKVTEKGKDVELRCDPISGHTALYWYRQSLGQGLEFLIYFQGNSAPDKSGLPSDRFSAERTGGSVSTLTIQRTQQEDSAVYLCASSTMSLSAEAFFGQGTRLTVV.

This clonotype was counted ten times or more. The rearrangement uses TRBV6-1 and TRBJ2-7; 13 positions agree with TRBD2. CDR1 is MNHNS, CDR2 SASEGT, per germline. V gave up 7 bases and J gave up 3 bases; unmatched junction bases: 6. This CDR3 is built from 15 residues. The CDR3 nucleotides read TGTGCCAGCACCCGGACTAGCGGGAGCTTCTACGAGCAGTACTTC. Translating it yields CASTRTSGSFYEQYF.

This clonotype was detected many times. This sequence joins TRBV7-2 and TRBJ1-5, with no clear D. CDR3 length equals 13 residues. Germline loops: CDR1 SGHTA, CDR2 FQGNSA. Trimming removed 4 bases from V and 6 bases from J, with 10 bases in between. CDR3 amino acids: CASSSIPSQPQHF. The CDR3, as DNA: TGTGCCAGCAGCTCGATCCCGAGTCAGCCCCAGCATTTT.

This clonotype was found many times. This chain connects TRBV5-1 to TRBJ1-1; D may be TRBD1 (6 bases). The V end lost 3 bases, the J end lost 6 bases, and 15 bases lay between the germline ends. The CDR3 sequence is 14 residues long. Germline CDR1 SGHRS, CDR2 YFSETQ. CDR3 bases: TGCGCCAGCAGCTCCTACGGCAGGGGCGCTGAAGCTTTCTTT. Encoded protein: CASSSYGRGAEAFF.

This clonotype has only a few counts. The rearrangement uses TRBV13 and TRBJ2-7; 9 positions agree with TRBD1. Germline V gene data show CDR1 as PRHDT and CDR2 as FYEKMQ (reference sequence). The CDR3 spans 15 residues. V trimming: 5 bases; J trimming: 6 bases; junction bases outside the gene matches: 11. CDR3 in amino acids: CASSGRDRVVGEQYF. The CDR3 DNA reads as TGTGCCAGCAGCGGACGGGACAGGGTAGTCGGCGAGCAGTACTTC.

This clonotype was found many times. The chain has TRBV12-3 or TRBV12-4 and TRBJ1-1, with D perhaps TRBD1 (6 bases). CDR3 size: 17 residues. V shed 8 bases and J shed 5 bases, with 27 bases lying between them. The CDR3 loop reads CASGTTPGRGGYTEAFF. The CDR3 bases are TGTGCCAGCGGAACTACCCCCGGCAGAGGGGGATATACTGAAGCTTTCTTT.

This clonotype was recorded at least ten times. This sequence joins TRBV29-1 and TRBJ2-3; 9 bases align to TRBD2. The length of the CDR3 is 15 residues. Germline V lookup: CDR1 SQVTM, CDR2 ANQGSEA. Unmatched junction bases numbered 6, after V lost 4 bases and J lost 1 base. The chain's CDR3 is CSVALQRGGTDTQYF. The CDR3 DNA reads as TGCAGCGTTGCCCTCCAGCGGGGGGGCACAGATACGCAGTATTTT.

This clonotype was recorded many times. The chain is built from TRBV28 and TRBJ1-5; 10 bases are a match to TRBD1. The CDR3 is 15 residues long. Germline V CDR1 and CDR2: MDHEN, SYDVKM. After removal of 1 base from V and 7 bases from J, the junction contained 4 bases not matched to a gene. The CDR3 loop reads CASSLSGQGNQPQHF. CDR3 sequence (DNA): TGTGCCAGCAGTTTATCGGGACAGGGGAACCAGCCCCAGCATTTT.

CDR3 loop: CSAGADSSALYNEQFF. The CDR3 DNA sequence: TGCAGTGCTGGGGCCGACAGCTCCGCCCTGTACAATGAGCAGTTCTTC. The J gene is TRBJ2-1, the V gene TRBV20-1; D is possibly TRBD1 (5 bases). The V end was cut by 5 bases, the J end by 4 bases, with 21 bases between. The germline V gene has CDR1 DFQATT and CDR2 SNEGSKA (reference sequence). There are 16 residues in the CDR3.

This clonotype was seen ten or more times. The chain uses TRBV27 and TRBJ1-6; D remains ambiguous. Germline V CDR1 and CDR2: MNHEY, SMNVEV (reference sequence). This CDR3 is built from 16 residues. V was pared by 6 bases and J by 7 bases, with 19 bases between. This chain's CDR3 is CASRILGPAGNSPLHF. CDR3 DNA: TGTGCCAGCAGGATCCTTGGGCCGGCGGGGAATTCACCCCTCCACTTT.